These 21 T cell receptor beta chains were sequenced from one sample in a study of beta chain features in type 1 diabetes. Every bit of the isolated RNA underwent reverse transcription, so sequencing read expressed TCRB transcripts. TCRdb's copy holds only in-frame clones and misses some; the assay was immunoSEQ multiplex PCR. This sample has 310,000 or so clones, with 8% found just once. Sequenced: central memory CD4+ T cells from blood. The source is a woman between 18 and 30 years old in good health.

CDR3 DNA: TGTGCCAGCAGTTCACCAGCGACGGGAGGGACCTCCTACGAGCAGTACTTC. Encoded protein: CASSSPATGGTSYEQYF. The V and J genes are TRBV28 and TRBJ2-7; 8 nucleotides agree with TRBD2. CDR1 is MDHEN and CDR2 is SYDVKM in the germline V gene. This CDR3 region has 17 residues. V shed 4 bases and J 0 bases; nucleotides not matched to a gene: 11.

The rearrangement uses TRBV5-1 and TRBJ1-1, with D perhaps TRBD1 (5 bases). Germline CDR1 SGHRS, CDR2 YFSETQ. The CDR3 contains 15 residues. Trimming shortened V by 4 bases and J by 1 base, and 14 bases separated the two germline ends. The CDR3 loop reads CASSPVRGKNTEAFF. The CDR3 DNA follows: TGCGCCAGCAGCCCGGTCCGGGGGAAGAACACTGAAGCTTTCTTT.

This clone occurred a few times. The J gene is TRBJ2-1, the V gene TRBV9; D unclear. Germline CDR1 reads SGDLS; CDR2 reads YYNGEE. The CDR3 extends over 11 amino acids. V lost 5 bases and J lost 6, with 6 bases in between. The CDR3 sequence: CASSLFNEQFF. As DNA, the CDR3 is TGTGCCAGCAGTTTGTTCAATGAGCAGTTCTTC.

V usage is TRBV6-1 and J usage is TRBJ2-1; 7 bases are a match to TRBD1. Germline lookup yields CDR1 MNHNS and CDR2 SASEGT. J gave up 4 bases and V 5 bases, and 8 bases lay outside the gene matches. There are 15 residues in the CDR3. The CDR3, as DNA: TGTGCCAGCAGTTGGAGCCGGGACAGTTACAATGAGCAGTTCTTC. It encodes CASSWSRDSYNEQFF.

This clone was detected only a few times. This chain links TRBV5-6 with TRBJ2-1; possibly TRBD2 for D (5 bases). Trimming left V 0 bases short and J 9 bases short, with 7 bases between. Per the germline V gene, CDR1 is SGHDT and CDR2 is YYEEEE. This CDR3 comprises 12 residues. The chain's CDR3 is CASSLVRAEQFF. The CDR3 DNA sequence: TGTGCCAGCAGCTTGGTGCGGGCTGAGCAGTTCTTC. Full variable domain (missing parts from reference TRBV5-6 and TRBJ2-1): DAGVTQSPTHLIKTRGQQVTLRCSPKSGHDTVSWYQQALGQGPQFIFQYYEEEERQRGNFPDRFSGHQFPNYSSELNVNALLLGDSALYLCASSLVRAEQFFGPGTRLTVL.

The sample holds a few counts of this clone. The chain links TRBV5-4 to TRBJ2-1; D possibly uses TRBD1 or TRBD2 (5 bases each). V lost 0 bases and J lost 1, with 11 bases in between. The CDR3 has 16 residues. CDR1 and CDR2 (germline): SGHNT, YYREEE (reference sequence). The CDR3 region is CASSLGGARSYNEQFF. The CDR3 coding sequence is TGTGCCAGCAGCTTGGGAGGGGCTAGGTCCTACAATGAGCAGTTCTTC.

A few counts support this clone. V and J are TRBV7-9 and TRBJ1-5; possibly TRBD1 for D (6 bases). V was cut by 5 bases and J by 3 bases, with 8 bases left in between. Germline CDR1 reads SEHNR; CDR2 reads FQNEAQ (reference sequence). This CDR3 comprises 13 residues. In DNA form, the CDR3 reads TGTGCCAGCAGCGGACAGATCAATCAGCCCCAGCATTTT. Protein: CASSGQINQPQHF.

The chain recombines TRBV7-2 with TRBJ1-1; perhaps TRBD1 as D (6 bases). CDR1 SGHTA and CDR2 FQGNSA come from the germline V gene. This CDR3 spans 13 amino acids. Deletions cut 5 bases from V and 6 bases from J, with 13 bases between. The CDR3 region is CASSVQGTAEAFF. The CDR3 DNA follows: TGTGCCAGCAGCGTACAGGGTACAGCTGAAGCTTTCTTT.

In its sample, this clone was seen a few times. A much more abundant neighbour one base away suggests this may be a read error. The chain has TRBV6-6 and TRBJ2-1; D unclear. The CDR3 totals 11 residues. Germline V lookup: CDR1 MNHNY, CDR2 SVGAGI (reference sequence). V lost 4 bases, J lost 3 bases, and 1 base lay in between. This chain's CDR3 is CASSFYNEQFF. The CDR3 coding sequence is TGTGCCAGCAGTTTCTACAATGAGCAGTTCTTC.

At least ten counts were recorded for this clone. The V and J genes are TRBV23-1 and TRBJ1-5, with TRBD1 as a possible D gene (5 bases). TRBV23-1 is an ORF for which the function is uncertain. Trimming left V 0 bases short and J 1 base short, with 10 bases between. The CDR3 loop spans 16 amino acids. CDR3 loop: CASSQSPGPSNQPQHF. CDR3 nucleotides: TGCGCCAGCAGTCAATCTCCAGGGCCAAGCAATCAGCCCCAGCATTTT.

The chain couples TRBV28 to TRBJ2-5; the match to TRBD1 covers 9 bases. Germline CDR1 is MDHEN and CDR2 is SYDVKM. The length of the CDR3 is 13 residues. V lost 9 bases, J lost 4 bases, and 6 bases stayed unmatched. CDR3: CASQPGQGETQYF. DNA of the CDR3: TGTGCCAGTCAGCCGGGACAGGGAGAGACCCAGTACTTC.

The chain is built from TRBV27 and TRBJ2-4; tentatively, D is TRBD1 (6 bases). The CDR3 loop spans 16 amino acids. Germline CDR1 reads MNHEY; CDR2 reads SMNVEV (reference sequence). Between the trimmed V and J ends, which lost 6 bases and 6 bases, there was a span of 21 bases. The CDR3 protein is CASSFLGAGGGNIQYF. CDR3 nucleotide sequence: TGTGCCAGCAGCTTCCTGGGTGCTGGGGGCGGAAACATTCAGTACTTC.

CDR3 in DNA: TGTGCCAGCAGTGAAGACAGGGGGATGTCGGACACTGAAGCTTTCTTT. Protein: CASSEDRGMSDTEAFF. The rearrangement joins TRBV25-1 to TRBJ1-1; 9 bases map to TRBD1. The V segment lost 2 bases and the J segment 3 bases; nucleotides outside the gene matches: 7. From germline, CDR1 is MGHDK and CDR2 SYGVNS. The CDR3 sequence is 16 residues long.

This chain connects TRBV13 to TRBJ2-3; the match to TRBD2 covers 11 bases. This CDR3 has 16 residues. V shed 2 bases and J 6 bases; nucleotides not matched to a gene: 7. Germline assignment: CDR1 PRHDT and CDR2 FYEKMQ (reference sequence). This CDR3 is CASSLRLAGGMDTQYF. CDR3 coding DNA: TGTGCCAGCAGCTTAAGGCTAGCGGGAGGAATGGATACGCAGTATTTT.

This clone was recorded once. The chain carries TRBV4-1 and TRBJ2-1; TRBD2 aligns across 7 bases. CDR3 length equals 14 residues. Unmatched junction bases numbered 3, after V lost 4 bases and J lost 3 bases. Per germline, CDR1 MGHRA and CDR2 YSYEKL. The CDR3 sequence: CASSPLAVYNEQFF. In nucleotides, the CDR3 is TGCGCCAGCAGCCCTCTAGCGGTCTACAATGAGCAGTTCTTC.

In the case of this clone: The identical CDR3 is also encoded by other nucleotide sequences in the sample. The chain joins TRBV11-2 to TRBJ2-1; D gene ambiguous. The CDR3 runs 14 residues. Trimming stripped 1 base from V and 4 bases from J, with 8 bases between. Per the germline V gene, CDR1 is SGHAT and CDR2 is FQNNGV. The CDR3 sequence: CASSLVRRYNEQFF. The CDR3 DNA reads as TGTGCCAGCAGCTTAGTTCGGCGGTACAATGAGCAGTTCTTC.

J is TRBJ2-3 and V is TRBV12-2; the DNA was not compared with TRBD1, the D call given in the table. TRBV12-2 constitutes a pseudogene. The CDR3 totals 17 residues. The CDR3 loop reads CASRHHKGANGTDTQYF. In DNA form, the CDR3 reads TGTGCAAGTCGCCATCACAAGGGGGCAAACGGCACAGATACGCAGTATTTT.

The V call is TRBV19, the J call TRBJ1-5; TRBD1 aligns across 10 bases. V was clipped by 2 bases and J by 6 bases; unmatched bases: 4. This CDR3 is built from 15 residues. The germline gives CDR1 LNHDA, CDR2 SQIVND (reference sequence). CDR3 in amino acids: CASSISRQGAQPQHF. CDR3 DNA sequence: TGTGCCAGTAGTATATCAAGACAGGGGGCTCAGCCCCAGCATTTT.

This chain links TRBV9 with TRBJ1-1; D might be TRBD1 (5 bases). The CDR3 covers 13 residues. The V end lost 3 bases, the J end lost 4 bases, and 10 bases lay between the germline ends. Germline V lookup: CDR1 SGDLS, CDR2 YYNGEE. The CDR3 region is CASSASGSTEAFF. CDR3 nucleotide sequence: TGTGCCAGCAGCGCATCAGGGAGCACTGAAGCTTTCTTT.

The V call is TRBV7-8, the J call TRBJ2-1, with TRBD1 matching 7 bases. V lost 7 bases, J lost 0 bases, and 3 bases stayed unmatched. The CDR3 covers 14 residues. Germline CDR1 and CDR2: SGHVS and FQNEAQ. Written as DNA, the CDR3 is TGTGCCAGCACCCCAGGGGGCTCCTACAATGAGCAGTTCTTC. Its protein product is CASTPGGSYNEQFF.

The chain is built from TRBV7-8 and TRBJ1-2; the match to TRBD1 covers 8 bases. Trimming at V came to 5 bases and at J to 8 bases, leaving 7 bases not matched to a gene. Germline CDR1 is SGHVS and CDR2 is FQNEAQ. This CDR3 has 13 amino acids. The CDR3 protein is CASSRTGGKGYTF. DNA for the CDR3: TGTGCCAGCAGCCGCACAGGGGGGAAGGGCTACACCTTC. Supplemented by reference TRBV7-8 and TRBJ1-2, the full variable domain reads GAGVSQSPRYKVAKRGQDVALRCDPISGHVSLFWYQQALGQGPEFLTYFQNEAQLDKSGLPSDRFFAERPEGSVSTLKIQRTQQEDSAVYLCASSRTGGKGYTFGSGTRLTVV.